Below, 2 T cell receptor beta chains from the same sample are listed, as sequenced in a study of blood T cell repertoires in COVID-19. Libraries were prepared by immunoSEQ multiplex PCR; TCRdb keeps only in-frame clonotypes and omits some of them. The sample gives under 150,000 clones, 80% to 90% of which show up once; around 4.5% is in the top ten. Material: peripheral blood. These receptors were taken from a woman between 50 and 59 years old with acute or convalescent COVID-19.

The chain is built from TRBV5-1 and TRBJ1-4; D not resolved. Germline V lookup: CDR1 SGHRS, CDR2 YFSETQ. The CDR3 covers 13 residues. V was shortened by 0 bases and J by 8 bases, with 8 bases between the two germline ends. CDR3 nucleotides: TGCGCCAGCAGCTTGGAAGACGGGGAAAAACTGTTTTTT. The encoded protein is CASSLEDGEKLFF.

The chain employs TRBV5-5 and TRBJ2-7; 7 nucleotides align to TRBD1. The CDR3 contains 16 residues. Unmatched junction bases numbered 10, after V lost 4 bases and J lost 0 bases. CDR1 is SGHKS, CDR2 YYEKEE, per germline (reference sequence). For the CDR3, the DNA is TGTGCCAGCAGCCCACGACAGGGATTCCCCTCCTACGAGCAGTACTTC. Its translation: CASSPRQGFPSYEQYF.